This T cell receptor beta chain was observed in a study of blood T cells in healthy people across ages. For the study at large: With template switching, about one barcoded beta molecule was captured per two T cells. Study results and caveats: Reliance upon unsorted PBMCs precluded definitive naive versus antigen-experienced comparison. Age brought a roughly linear fall in TCR beta diversity measured per million T cells.

The use of a sample-barcoded 5' primer and a J-beta primer mix characterized a second PCR of roughly 6 to 11 cycles. TCRdb re-derived calls from the 5' RACE reads in MiXCR, one entry per CDR3 protein. The data show under 800,000 distinct CDR3 sequences, about 40% seen once. In the case of this clonotype: As yet, its antigen is unknown.

Per the germline V gene, CDR1 is MNHNY and CDR2 is SVGAGI (reference sequence). Trimming cost V 6 bases and J 9 bases, with 12 bases left between them. The CDR3 length is 12 residues. The people who gave samples were healthy Caucasians from Russia, aged roughly 6 to 95. This chain uses TRBV6-6 with TRBJ2-1; D is unresolved. This TCR was sampled from a woman aged 60-70 years in good health. Sequencing used blood. The CDR3 DNA is TGTGCCAGCAGGCTAGGTTCGCGTGAGCAGTTCTTC. This translates into CASRLGSREQFF.